A single sample is the source of the 18 T cell receptor beta chains below, sequenced in a study of T cells in Graves' hyperthyroidism and ophthalmopathy. Researchers took RNA transcripts and amplified the TCR beta CDR3 regions from them. With the HTBI primer set, the TCR CDR3 went through a first round of RT-PCR. MiXCR, applied by TCRdb to the multiplex PCR reads, yields one record per CDR3 protein. The sample holds 480,000 or so distinct CDR3 sequences, approximately 49% seen once. The source material was peripheral blood or thyroid tissue (not recorded which). The origin of the receptors is an adult woman with Graves' disease, either hyperthyroidism or ophthalmopathy (not recorded which).

The V and J genes are TRBV7-2 and TRBJ2-5; TRBD2 might be the D (6 bases). V was clipped by 4 bases and J by 7 bases, with 16 bases between them. Germline-derived CDR1 and CDR2 are SGHTA and FQGNSA. The CDR3 length is 14 residues. CDR3 in DNA: TGTGCCAGCAGCTCCATGGGGGGTAGCCGGACCCAGTACTTC. Its protein product is CASSSMGGSRTQYF.

V usage is TRBV4-3 and J usage is TRBJ2-2; D is tentatively TRBD1 or TRBD2 (5 bases each). The V gene's germline CDR1 is LGHNA and CDR2 YSLEER. The CDR3 extends over 15 amino acids. V lost 0 bases, J lost 10 bases, and 15 bases lay in between. CDR3 residues: CASSQDRGSRSELFF. DNA for the CDR3: TGCGCCAGCAGCCAAGATCGGGGCAGCAGGTCGGAGCTGTTTTTT.

This clonotype occurred many times. The chain links TRBV29-1 to TRBJ2-7; no clear D. This CDR3 contains 14 residues. Trimming took off 4 bases at V and 2 bases at J, with 15 bases between the two ends. The germline V gene has CDR1 SQVTM and CDR2 ANQGSEA. In DNA, the CDR3 is TGCAGCGTTGCTCCTATCTCGAAGGCCTACGAGCAGTACTTC. This codes for CSVAPISKAYEQYF.

The V and J genes are TRBV7-9 and TRBJ2-2, with D unclear. Trimming removed 0 bases from V and 4 bases from J, with 6 bases in between. The CDR3 runs to 14 residues. The germline V gene has CDR1 SEHNR and CDR2 FQNEAQ (reference sequence). The CDR3 DNA reads TGTGCCAGCAGCTTAGCACAAGCCACCGGGGAGCTGTTTTTT. It is translated as CASSLAQATGELFF.

This clonotype was picked up a small number of times. The chain combines TRBV6-5 with TRBJ1-4; D not certain. There are 15 residues in the CDR3. Germline loops: CDR1 MNHEY, CDR2 SVGAGI. Trimming left V 3 bases short and J 0 bases short, with 8 bases between. The CDR3 sequence is CASSYNGATNEKLFF. The DNA of the CDR3 is TGTGCCAGCAGTTATAATGGGGCAACTAATGAAAAACTGTTTTTT.

The table lists this clonotype with many counts. The rearrangement joins TRBV14 to TRBJ2-5, with D uncertain. The germline V gene has CDR1 SGHDN and CDR2 FVKESK. With 0 bases removed from V and 6 bases from J, the gap between germline ends came to 14 bases. The CDR3 sequence is 15 residues long. The CDR3 region has the DNA TGTGCCAGCAGCCAAGAGTCGGGTCCACAACAGACCCAGTACTTC. Amino acids: CASSQESGPQQTQYF. Based on the CDR3 plus reference TRBV14 and TRBJ2-5, the full variable domain is EAGVTQFPSHSVIEKGQTVTLRCDPISGHDNLYWYRRVMGKEIKFLLHFVKESKQDESGMPNNRFLAERTGGTYSTLKVQPAELEDSGVYFCASSQESGPQQTQYFGPGTRLLVL.

The chain couples TRBV30 to TRBJ1-2; D remains ambiguous. With 0 bases removed from V and 2 bases from J, the gap between germline ends came to 7 bases. There are 13 residues in the CDR3. Germline-derived CDR1 and CDR2 are GTSNPN and SVGIG (reference sequence). The DNA for the CDR3 is TGTGCCTGGAGTGTCGGGATCAACTATGGCTACACCTTC. Protein sequence: CAWSVGINYGYTF.

V and J are TRBV19 and TRBJ1-3; D not resolved. Germline V gene lookup returns CDR1 LNHDA and CDR2 SQIVND (reference sequence). V lost 6 bases to trimming and J lost 5 bases, with 11 bases between them. The CDR3 is made up of 13 amino acids. CDR3 bases: TGTGCCAGTAGCACCGGGATCCGAAACACCATATATTTT. Encoded protein: CASSTGIRNTIYF.

This clonotype occurred a few times. The chain carries TRBV25-1 and TRBJ2-5, with no clear D. The CDR3 has 16 residues. CDR1 is MGHDK, CDR2 SYGVNS, per germline. V lost 2 bases and J 4 bases, leaving 17 bases between the germline ends. The CDR3 nucleotides read TGTGCCAGCAGTGAAATAGGCATACGAAGGCGAGAGACCCAGTACTTC. Its translation: CASSEIGIRRRETQYF.

This clonotype was detected many times. V gene TRBV7-9 combines with J gene TRBJ2-6; perhaps TRBD2 as D (5 bases). Trimming stripped 8 bases from V and 0 bases from J, with 20 bases between. From germline, CDR1 is SEHNR and CDR2 FQNEAQ (reference sequence). The CDR3 has 18 residues. The CDR3 spells CASPSEGPTYSGANVLTF. The CDR3 nucleotides are TGTGCCAGCCCGTCAGAGGGTCCTACATACTCTGGGGCCAACGTCCTGACTTTC.

CDR3 sequence reads: CASSLGGLAEKLFF. The DNA for the CDR3 is TGTGCCAGCAGCTTAGGAGGGTTGGCTGAAAAACTGTTTTTT. The chain employs TRBV7-3 and TRBJ1-4; D not certain. V shed 2 bases and J shed 7 bases, with 11 bases lying between them. The CDR3 loop spans 14 amino acids. The V gene's germline CDR1 is SGHTA and CDR2 FQGTGA. The whole variable domain, filled in from reference TRBV7-3 and TRBJ1-4, reads GAGVSQTPSNKVTEKGKYVELRCDPISGHTALYWYRQSLGQGPEFLIYFQGTGAADDSGLPNDRFFAVRPEGSVSTLKIQRTERGDSAVYLCASSLGGLAEKLFFGSGTQLSVL.

This clonotype has just a few counts. The gene calls are TRBV7-9 and TRBJ1-6; 10 bases align to TRBD1. This CDR3 is 14 amino acids long. After removal of 5 bases from V and 8 bases from J, the junction contained 3 bases not matched to a gene. Germline CDR1 is SEHNR and CDR2 is FQNEAQ (reference sequence). The CDR3 sequence is CASSRQGADSPLHF. The CDR3, as DNA: TGTGCCAGCAGCCGACAGGGGGCCGATTCACCCCTCCACTTT. The full variable domain, with the rest looked up from reference TRBV7-9 and TRBJ1-6, is DTGVSQNPRHKITKRGQNVTFRCDPISEHNRLYWYRQTLGQGPEFLTYFQNEAQLEKSRLLSDRFSAERPKGSFSTLEIQRTEQGDSAMYLCASSRQGADSPLHFGNGTRLTVT.

This clonotype was seen a few times. This chain joins TRBV7-9 and TRBJ1-2, with D possibly being TRBD1 (6 bases). V was clipped by 0 bases and J by 5 bases, with 7 bases between them. The CDR3 sequence is 13 residues long. CDR1 and CDR2 (germline): SEHNR, FQNEAQ (reference sequence). The CDR3 loop is CASSLAQGYGYTF. The CDR3 nucleotides are TGTGCCAGCAGCTTAGCACAGGGTTATGGCTACACCTTC.

The V and J genes are TRBV6-1 and TRBJ2-5; D unresolved. Germline loops: CDR1 MNHNS, CDR2 SASEGT. The V end lost 7 bases, the J end lost 7 bases, and 10 bases lay between the germline ends. This CDR3 spans 11 amino acids. CDR3 coding DNA: TGTGCCAGCATCCGGAGAGGGACCCAGTACTTC. Residues: CASIRRGTQYF.

The chain joins TRBV11-1 to TRBJ2-7; no firm D call. Germline CDR1 is SGHAT and CDR2 is FQDESV (reference sequence). CDR3 length: 17 amino acids. V lost 5 bases to trimming and J lost 2 bases, with 22 bases between them. The CDR3 spells CASSNKYSGSLPYEQYF. In DNA, the CDR3 is TGTGCCAGCAGCAATAAATACAGTGGGTCGCTTCCCTACGAGCAGTACTTC.

The CDR3 sequence: CSVVGGSDTANYGYTF. The CDR3 coding sequence is TGCAGCGTTGTTGGGGGGTCGGACACCGCTAACTATGGCTACACCTTC. The chain recombines TRBV29-1 with TRBJ1-2; tentatively, D is TRBD1 (5 bases). Trimming left V 4 bases short and J 0 bases short, with 18 bases between. This CDR3 contains 16 residues. Germline CDR1 and CDR2: SQVTM and ANQGSEA.

This chain connects TRBV10-3 to TRBJ1-4; the match to TRBD1 covers 8 bases. With 3 bases clipped from V and 7 bases from J, the junction kept 10 bases outside the gene matches. CDR3 length: 16 amino acids. Germline CDR1 and CDR2: ENHRY and SYGVKD. The chain's CDR3 is CAISDEGQGNTEKLFF. In nucleotides, the CDR3 is TGTGCCATCAGTGACGAAGGACAGGGTAACACTGAAAAACTGTTTTTT.

J is TRBJ2-3 and V is TRBV20-1; 10 bases are shared with TRBD2. This CDR3 comprises 14 residues. Germline V lookup: CDR1 DFQATT, CDR2 SNEGSKA (reference sequence). Trimming at V came to 7 bases and at J to 5 bases, leaving 9 bases not matched to a gene. The CDR3 coding sequence is TGCAGTGGCGAGCGGGAGGGCCTAAGAGATACGCAGTATTTT. The encoded protein is CSGEREGLRDTQYF.